This T cell receptor (beta chain) was retrieved from a study of vaccination and CD4 T cells after COVID-19. Points from the study as a whole: The authors studied relatively few convalescent patients and analyzed no early post-infection timepoints.

Treatment defined: approximately nine-day PBMC culture with coronavirus spike peptide pools or control peptides (ViraFEST assay). Gathering of the CD4+ T cells, from the unexposed donor, took place before the COVID-19 pandemic (2011-2018). Sequencing of cultured CD4+ T cell DNA used the Oncomine TCR Beta short-read assay. TCRdb itself ran the PCR reads through MiXCR, one entry per CDR3 protein. The repertoire holds roughly 5,400 distinct CDR3 sequences, with around 40% as singletons. The CDR3 runs 12 residues. Germline CDR1 is SGHDN and CDR2 is FVKESK. Trimming cost V 2 bases and J 5 bases, with 6 bases left between them. This clonotype has a handful of counts. The antigen is undetermined.

This TCR came from a human donor in good health. The chain recombines TRBV14 with TRBJ1-2; no firm D call. Sequencing used CD4+ T cells from blood, cultured in vitro. CDR3 DNA: TGTGCCAGCAGCCAATCAGGTTATGGCTACACCTTC. Translated, it gives CASSQSGYGYTF.